The next 21 T cell receptor beta chains were all read from a single sample in a study of radiotherapy plus CTLA-4 blockade in lung cancer. Data came from immunoSEQ multiplex PCR; TCRdb stores just in-frame clones and leaves some out. This table has tens of thousands of clones, roughly 83% appearing once. This material consisted of peripheral blood, taken from a patient treated with radiotherapy plus ipilimumab. The origin of the receptors is a human donor with non-small cell lung cancer that progressed on radiotherapy plus ipilimumab.

The J gene is TRBJ2-5, the V gene TRBV19, with D possibly TRBD2 on 6 matching bases. The CDR3 length is 13 residues. Germline CDR1 reads LNHDA; CDR2 reads SQIVND (reference sequence). V was pared by 8 bases and J by 1 base, with 11 bases between. Here the CDR3 DNA reads TGTGCCAGTCGGGGGAACCCCCAAGAGACCCAGTACTTC. Amino acid sequence: CASRGNPQETQYF.

The rearrangement links TRBV7-9 to TRBJ2-5; 8 bases line up with TRBD1. The CDR3 consists of 15 residues. Germline CDR1 is SEHNR and CDR2 is FQNEAQ (reference sequence). The ends lost 4 bases at V and 5 bases at J; junction bases unmatched: 9. CDR3 amino acids: CASSSRTGLAETQYF. CDR3 nucleotide sequence: TGTGCCAGCAGCTCCCGGACAGGGCTGGCGGAGACCCAGTACTTC.

The gene calls are TRBV6-5 and TRBJ2-7; 10 positions match TRBD1. The CDR3 has 13 residues. CDR1 is MNHEY and CDR2 is SVGAGI in the germline V gene. After removal of 7 bases from V and 3 bases from J, the junction contained 3 bases not matched to a gene. This chain's CDR3 is CASTRTGGYEQYF. The CDR3 DNA sequence: TGTGCCAGCACTCGGACAGGGGGCTACGAGCAGTACTTC.

The V call is TRBV7-8, the J call TRBJ1-2, with D hard to call. V was cut by 1 base and J by 5 bases, with 11 bases left in between. The CDR3 runs 14 residues. The germline V gene encodes CDR1 SGHVS and CDR2 FQNEAQ. CDR3 coding DNA: TGTGCCAGCAGCTTAGGGAGTGTGGGGTATGGCTACACCTTC. Translating gives CASSLGSVGYGYTF.

The V call is TRBV9, the J call TRBJ2-7; a possible D gene is TRBD1 (5 bases). From germline, CDR1 is SGDLS and CDR2 YYNGEE. The CDR3 runs 14 residues. Trimming cost V 0 bases and J 6 bases, with 13 bases left between them. The CDR3 spells CASSVGMGLGEQYF. DNA for the CDR3: TGTGCCAGCAGCGTAGGAATGGGGCTTGGCGAGCAGTACTTC.

The chain joins TRBV7-6 to TRBJ2-5, with D possibly TRBD2 on 5 matching bases. CDR1 and CDR2 (germline): SGHVS, FNYEAQ. The CDR3 contains 14 residues. Trimming removed 4 bases from V and 9 bases from J, with 18 bases in between. The CDR3 reads CASSSAIRGKAQYF. CDR3 DNA: TGTGCCAGCAGCTCTGCGATTCGGGGAAAGGCCCAGTACTTC.

The chain combines TRBV2 with TRBJ1-1, with 10 bases matching TRBD1. J lost 0 bases, V lost 4 bases, and 2 bases had no gene match. The CDR3 sequence is 15 residues long. CDR1 is SNHLY and CDR2 is FYNNEI in the germline V gene. CDR3 residues: CASSGTGGMNTEAFF. As DNA, the CDR3 is TGTGCCAGCAGTGGGACAGGGGGGATGAACACTGAAGCTTTCTTT.

This rearrangement joins TRBV7-2 to TRBJ2-2; 7 nucleotides line up with TRBD1. Germline V gene sequence: CDR1 SGHTA, CDR2 FQGNSA. The V gene end was trimmed by 0 bases and the J gene end by 5 bases; junction bases not matched to a gene: 6. This CDR3 has 16 residues. The CDR3 DNA reads TGTGCCAGCAGCTTAGCTCGAGGGGGCCAAACCGGGGAGCTGTTTTTT. Encoded protein: CASSLARGGQTGELFF.

The CDR3 DNA is TGTGCCAGTAGTGTGGAGCGTGACTCCTACAATGAGCAGTTCTTC. Its translation is CASSVERDSYNEQFF. The V call is TRBV19, the J call TRBJ2-1; D is ambiguous. From germline, CDR1 is LNHDA and CDR2 SQIVND (reference sequence). This CDR3 has 15 amino acids. Trimming stripped 5 bases from V and 0 bases from J, with 11 bases between.

The rearrangement joins TRBV7-9 to TRBJ2-1; TRBD1 or TRBD2 may be the D gene (5 bases each). Germline loops: CDR1 SEHNR, CDR2 FQNEAQ (reference sequence). This CDR3 has 15 residues. Between the trimmed V and J ends, which lost 2 bases and 3 bases, there was a span of 11 bases. The CDR3 nucleotides are TGTGCCAGCAGCTTATCCCTGGGGGACTACAATGAGCAGTTCTTC. Translated: CASSLSLGDYNEQFF.

The chain combines TRBV2 with TRBJ2-1; TRBD2 might be the D (5 bases). Trimming cost V 8 bases and J 0 bases, with 14 bases left between them. CDR3 length equals 15 residues. Germline V gene sequence: CDR1 SNHLY, CDR2 FYNNEI. The CDR3 DNA sequence: TGTGCCAGCTTCCGCGGTGGGAGCTCCTACAATGAGCAGTTCTTC. It yields the protein CASFRGGSSYNEQFF. The full variable domain, its missing parts supplied by reference TRBV2 and TRBJ2-1, is EPEVTQTPSHQVTQMGQEVILRCVPISNHLYFYWYRQILGQKVEFLVSFYNNEISEKSEIFDDQFSVERPDGSNFTLKIRSTKLEDSAMYFCASFRGGSSYNEQFFGPGTRLTVL.

The chain combines TRBV5-1 with TRBJ2-2, with 8 bases matching TRBD2. This CDR3 comprises 15 residues. Germline V gene lookup returns CDR1 SGHRS and CDR2 YFSETQ. The junction had 5 bases not matched to a gene; V was cut back by 2 bases and J by 5 bases. The CDR3 is CASSFAAGVTGELFF. DNA of the CDR3: TGCGCCAGCAGCTTTGCAGCGGGAGTTACCGGGGAGCTGTTTTTT.

The rearrangement links TRBV19 to TRBJ2-4; tentative D call: TRBD1 (5 bases). The CDR3 extends over 13 amino acids. Per germline, CDR1 LNHDA and CDR2 SQIVND (reference sequence). V lost 8 bases and J lost 7, with 15 bases in between. CDR3 coding DNA: TGTGCCAGTGCTTCAGGGTGGCGTAACATTCAGTACTTC. This encodes CASASGWRNIQYF. Combining the CDR3 with reference TRBV19 and TRBJ2-4 gives the whole variable domain DGGITQSPKYLFRKEGQNVTLSCEQNLNHDAMYWYRQDPGQGLRLIYYSQIVNDFQKGDIAEGYSVSREKKESFPLTVTSAQKNPTAFYLCASASGWRNIQYFGAGTRLSVL.

V usage is TRBV7-8 and J usage is TRBJ1-5; no clear D gene. The CDR3 spans 13 residues. V was trimmed by 5 bases and J by 5 bases, leaving 10 bases between them. Germline V lookup: CDR1 SGHVS, CDR2 FQNEAQ. This CDR3 reads CASSEYRDQPQHF. The CDR3 DNA reads TGTGCCAGCAGCGAGTACAGAGATCAGCCCCAGCATTTT.

This CDR3 reads CASSKWGDSNQPQHF. Written as DNA, the CDR3 is TGTGCCAGTAGTAAGTGGGGAGATAGCAATCAGCCCCAGCATTTT. This chain links TRBV19 with TRBJ1-5, with unresolved D. Germline V gene data show CDR1 as LNHDA and CDR2 as SQIVND (reference sequence). The germline V and J ends were trimmed by 4 bases and 0 bases, with 10 bases remaining between them. The CDR3 sequence is 15 residues long.

This clone has just a few counts. This chain links TRBV27 with TRBJ2-7; 9 bases are shared with TRBD1. Germline trimming cut 4 bases from V and 4 bases from J; bases unmatched to any gene: 2. Germline loops: CDR1 MNHEY, CDR2 SMNVEV (reference sequence). The CDR3 loop spans 13 amino acids. The CDR3 loop is CASSSGQGYEQYF. For the CDR3, the DNA is TGTGCCAGCAGTTCGGGACAGGGATACGAGCAGTACTTC.

The chain joins TRBV28 to TRBJ1-5, with 7 nucleotides matching TRBD1. The CDR3 totals 14 residues. Germline values: CDR1 MDHEN, CDR2 SYDVKM. V lost 6 bases, J lost 4 bases, and 6 bases stayed unmatched. The CDR3 DNA reads as TGTGCCAGCAGGTTACAGGGGATTAATCAGCCCCAGCATTTT. Amino acids: CASRLQGINQPQHF.

The V gene is TRBV10-3, the J gene TRBJ2-5; 9 bases fit TRBD1. The CDR3 is 15 residues long. J was trimmed by 4 bases and V by 2 bases; bases with no gene match: 5. CDR1 and CDR2 (germline): ENHRY, SYGVKD. The DNA for the CDR3 is TGTGCCATCAGTGAGCTGGACAGGGGTGGAGAGACCCAGTACTTC. Amino acid sequence: CAISELDRGGETQYF.

CDR3 sequence: CAWSVQGALSYEQYF. CDR3 bases: TGTGCCTGGAGTGTACAGGGGGCCCTCTCCTACGAGCAGTACTTC. The rearrangement links TRBV30 to TRBJ2-7, with TRBD1 matching over 9 bases. V gave up 0 bases and J gave up 0 bases; unmatched junction bases: 3. This CDR3 region has 15 residues. Germline-derived CDR1 and CDR2 are GTSNPN and SVGIG (reference sequence).

The chain has TRBV6-4 and TRBJ2-6; a possible D gene is TRBD2 (6 bases). CDR1 and CDR2 from the germline V gene are MRHNA and SNTAGT. Trimming stripped 4 bases from V and 0 bases from J, with 19 bases between. The CDR3 consists of 19 residues. The CDR3 reads CASSGVQAGTDSGANVLTF. The DNA of the CDR3 is TGTGCCAGCAGTGGGGTTCAGGCGGGAACCGACTCTGGGGCCAACGTCCTGACTTTC.

The chain employs TRBV4-2 and TRBJ2-1; D remains unclear. Trimming left V 0 bases short and J 4 bases short, with 4 bases between. The CDR3 sequence is 13 residues long. CDR1 LGHNA and CDR2 YNFKEQ come from the germline V gene. CDR3 in amino acids: CASSQESYNEQFF. The CDR3 DNA reads TGTGCCAGCAGCCAAGAAAGTTACAATGAGCAGTTCTTC.